This TCR beta chain was retrieved from a study of graft-versus-host responses after intestinal transplantation (dated by TCRdb to the early 2020s). For the wider study: Recipients received multivisceral, liver-intestinal, or isolated intestinal transplants. Every recipient was given anti-thymocyte globulin induction, then maintenance tacrolimus and steroids for roughly 3 years. After intestinal transplantation, graft-versus-host and host-versus-graft alloreactive T cell clones in the graft, circulation and bone marrow were tracked using bulk TCR-beta CDR3 sequencing. To identify alloreactive clones, pre-transplant mixed lymphocyte reaction products were sequenced and compared with unstimulated pre-transplant donor and recipient T cells. A cohort of about two dozen intestinal transplant recipients, including one retransplant, was enrolled, and 3 patients lacking pretransplant specimens were excluded. Donor T cell macrochimerism was defined as a peak of at least 4% donor T cells among recipient peripheral blood mononuclear cells. Instead of going to the commercial service, samples from a few later patients were sequenced in-house on an Illumina MiSeq and processed with MiXCR. Broader findings and caveats from the paper: Early after transplant, peak levels of circulating GvH clones were associated with declines in HvG clones. GvH clones were detected in recipient bone marrow, and some of these GvH clones were observed earlier in ileal mucosa or blood, consistent with an intestinal mucosal origin. The conclusions were limited by the relatively low number and heterogeneity of the intestinal transplant patients. In patients with donor T cell macrochimerism, the allografts had high GvH to HvG T cell clonal ratios.

Note on this clone: No antigen is known for it. Base qualities are missing; no much larger clone stands one base away.

Receptors were amplified or captured by the immunoSEQ multiplex PCR assay. For most patients, high-throughput TCR-beta CDR3 sequencing of genomic DNA was performed by Adaptive Biotechnologies. The paper's data handling went like this. Adaptive's ImmunoSEQ software was the source of the TCR sequencing data for roughly 19 patients, while three other patients were processed with MiXCR and VDJtools. Because the origin of CDR3 nucleotide sequences shared between donor and recipient could not be assigned, those sequences were removed. At least 2-fold expansion over unstimulated cells and a minimum CFSE-low frequency of 0.002% (template counts) or 0.001% (read counts) were required for clones to be classified as alloreactive. Clones detected in sequenced pre-transplant spleen, lymph node, or MLR CFSE-low populations of the donor or recipient were defined as mappable. Cumulative frequency of alloreactive clones was calculated as a percentage of all sequences weighted by copy number. The immuneACCESS repertoire file appears here via TCRdb, limited to in-frame rearrangements. These files lack a portion of the clones; in checked studies, under half of the deficit traces to unresolved V genes, and the cause of the others is not known. The V and J calls and clone size are taken from that table; D and trimming were inferred from the DNA. The sample profile shows 8,000 to 10,000 clones; around 94% of them were found once. The ten largest clones take up 2% to 2.5% of the sample.

The germline V gene encodes CDR1 LNHDA and CDR2 SQIVND (reference sequence). The CDR3 holds 14 amino acids from the cysteine to the phenylalanine. The entry retains the CDR3 DNA only, 42 bases that are in frame from base 1. The trim is 3 bases for V and 6 bases for J, with a gap of 12 bases between the germline ends. Blood samples were collected up to 4 times in the first month after transplant and then at least monthly when available. In this chain, TRBV19 is recombined with TRBJ2-1; TRBD2 might be the D gene, on 5 matching bases. The source was PBMCs, collected 8 days after intestinal transplant. The TCR comes from a human patient who received an intestinal transplant, so some T cells may come from the graft donor. The nucleotide sequence is TGTGCCAGTAGTATGTATCTCCGGGGCAATGAGCAGTTCTTC. Its product reads: CASSMYLRGNEQFF.